This is a list of T cell receptor beta chains from one sample in a study of T cell changes during pregnancy in multiple sclerosis. Profiling relied on immunoSEQ multiplex PCR, and the TCRdb table lists in-frame clones only, not all of them. The sample holds roughly 90,000 clones, around 93% seen once. The material was peripheral blood, obtained in the third trimester of pregnancy. These receptor sequences come from a female donor with multiple sclerosis, enrolled in a pregnancy study. Each CDR3 is given with its conserved first and last residue. Fields, in order: J gene, clone size, V gene, D gene, CDR3 DNA, CDR3 protein. D genes are given only for firm matches. Size is omitted from some rows. Given values are once, few, many or a class for expanded clones.

J: TRBJ1-1; size: NA; V: TRBV5-4; D: NA; DNA: TGTGCCAGCAGCCTGGGGGGGGAGGTTACGACTGAAGCTTTCTTT; CDR3: CASSLGGEVTTEAFF
J: TRBJ1-1; size: NA; V: TRBV10-3; D: NA; DNA: TGTGCCATCAGAGAACAGGGAAGGAACACTGAAGCTTTCTTT; CDR3: CAIREQGRNTEAFF
J: TRBJ2-4; size: NA; V: TRBV4-1; D: TRBD1; DNA: TGCGCCAGCAGCCAAGATGAGAGAGGGACAGGGATTCAGTACTTC; CDR3: CASSQDERGTGIQYF
J: TRBJ1-4; size: once; V: TRBV19; D: NA; DNA: TGTGCCAGTAGTATAGCCTTTGGCAGGGGACAAGAAAAACTGTTTTTT; CDR3: CASSIAFGRGQEKLFF
J: TRBJ1-1; size: NA; V: TRBV27; D: NA; DNA: TGTGCCAGCAGTTCCTACCCCCTTGCAGACATGAACACTGAAGCTTTCTTT; CDR3: CASSSYPLADMNTEAFF
J: TRBJ1-1; size: NA; V: TRBV29-1; D: NA; DNA: TGCAGCGTCAATAATCTTTCCGGGGGGAACACTGAAGCTTTCTTT; CDR3: CSVNNLSGGNTEAFF
J: TRBJ1-2; size: NA; V: TRBV2; D: NA; DNA: TGTGCCAGCAGTGAAGCGGACAAAGGGTATGGCTACACCTTC; CDR3: CASSEADKGYGYTF
J: TRBJ2-3; size: NA; V: TRBV6-6; D: NA; DNA: TGTGCCAGCACGAGGAGCACAGATACGCAGTATTTT; CDR3: CASTRSTDTQYF
J: TRBJ2-1; size: NA; V: TRBV27; D: TRBD2; DNA: TGTGCCAGCAGTTTATGGCGGAGACCGGGACTAGCGGGAAAGAGTGGATACAATGAGCAGTTCTTC; CDR3: CASSLWRRPGLAGKSGYNEQFF
J: TRBJ2-1; size: NA; V: TRBV27; D: NA; DNA: TGTGCCAGCAGTTGGGGCCCCCGTAGAGAGCAGTTCTTC; CDR3: CASSWGPRREQFF
J: TRBJ2-7; size: NA; V: TRBV2; D: NA; DNA: TGTGCCAGCAGTGAATGGGACACCTCTTTCGAGCAGTACTTC; CDR3: CASSEWDTSFEQYF
J: TRBJ1-2; size: few; V: TRBV10-3; D: NA; DNA: TGTGCCATCAGTGTCAAGGGAGGTGGCTACACCTTC; CDR3: CAISVKGGGYTF
J: TRBJ2-7; size: few; V: TRBV9; D: TRBD1; DNA: TGTGCCAGCAGCAGGGGGCTCACCTACGAGCAGTACTTC; CDR3: CASSRGLTYEQYF
J: TRBJ1-1; size: NA; V: TRBV15; D: NA; DNA: TGTGCCACCAGCAGACACATTACGCCTGGGCGGGGCCGGAACACTGAAGCTTTCTTT; CDR3: CATSRHITPGRGRNTEAFF
J: TRBJ2-3; size: NA; V: TRBV20-1; D: NA; DNA: TGCAGTGCTCATCACACAGATACGCAGTATTTT; CDR3: CSAHHTDTQYF
J: TRBJ1-1; size: NA; V: TRBV27; D: NA; DNA: TGTGCCAGCAGAACAGAGACTGAAGCTTTCTTT; CDR3: CASRTETEAFF
J: TRBJ2-1; size: NA; V: TRBV19; D: TRBD2; DNA: TGTGCCAGTGGGGGACTAGCGGGAGTGAATGAGCAGTTCTTC; CDR3: CASGGLAGVNEQFF
J: TRBJ1-2; size: few; V: TRBV10-1; D: NA; DNA: TGCGCCAGCAGTGAGTCATGCGGGCCTGCTGGCTATGGCTACACCTTC; CDR3: CASSESCGPAGYGYTF
J: TRBJ2-7; size: few; V: TRBV6-1; D: TRBD2; DNA: TGTGCCAGCAAACTAGCGGGCGAGCAGTACTTC; CDR3: CASKLAGEQYF
J: TRBJ2-1; size: NA; V: TRBV5-4; D: TRBD2; DNA: TGTGCCAGCAGCTTGGACGGGAGGTCCTACAATGAGCAGTTCTTC; CDR3: CASSLDGRSYNEQFF
J: TRBJ1-3; size: NA; V: TRBV30; D: NA; DNA: TGTGCCTGGAGTAATGGCAGGGTGAGCTCTGGAAACACCATATATTTT; CDR3: CAWSNGRVSSGNTIYF
J: TRBJ2-7; size: once; V: TRBV6-1; D: NA; DNA: TGTGCCAGCAGCGAAACGAGCTACGAGCAGTACTTC; CDR3: CASSETSYEQYF
J: TRBJ2-7; size: once; V: TRBV18; D: TRBD1; DNA: TGTGCCAGCTCACATCCTTCGAGACAGGGGTCCTACGAGCAGTACTTC; CDR3: CASSHPSRQGSYEQYF
J: TRBJ2-2; size: once; V: TRBV18; D: TRBD1; DNA: TGTGCCAGCTCACGGACAGGGGGCCACACCGGGGAGCTGTTTTTT; CDR3: CASSRTGGHTGELFF
J: TRBJ2-2; size: NA; V: TRBV9; D: NA; DNA: TGTGCCAGCAGCGTATGGCAGGCGGGGATGGGCGGGGAGCTGTTTTTT; CDR3: CASSVWQAGMGGELFF
J: TRBJ2-7; size: NA; V: TRBV19; D: TRBD1; DNA: TGTGCCAGTAGTTCCCAAGGACAGGGGTTCGAGCAGTACTTC; CDR3: CASSSQGQGFEQYF
J: TRBJ2-1; size: NA; V: TRBV28; D: TRBD2; DNA: TGTGCCAGCAGTTTCCGGACTAGCGGGCGTGATGAGCAGTTCTTC; CDR3: CASSFRTSGRDEQFF
J: TRBJ2-5; size: once; V: TRBV2; D: TRBD2; DNA: TGTGCCAGCAGACTAGCGGGGGGTCAGTTGACCCAGTACTTC; CDR3: CASRLAGGQLTQYF
J: TRBJ2-1; size: NA; V: TRBV5-4; D: TRBD1; DNA: TGTGCCAGCAGAAATCCAGGGGGCGCGGGTGAGCAGTTCTTC; CDR3: CASRNPGGAGEQFF
J: TRBJ1-5; size: NA; V: TRBV18; D: TRBD1; DNA: TGTGCCAGCTCACCGGACAGGGTCGCAAATCAGCCCCAGCATTTT; CDR3: CASSPDRVANQPQHF
J: TRBJ2-3; size: NA; V: TRBV6-5; D: NA; DNA: TGTGCCAGCAGACAGGGAATAACAGATACGCAGTATTTT; CDR3: CASRQGITDTQYF
J: TRBJ2-1; size: NA; V: TRBV11-1; D: TRBD2; DNA: TGTGCCAGCAGCTTTCAAACCGGGAGGGCCCACAATGAGCAGTTCTTC; CDR3: CASSFQTGRAHNEQFF
J: TRBJ1-5; size: once; V: TRBV7-9; D: NA; DNA: TGTGCCAGCAGCCATCCAGGGGACAATCAGCCCCAGCATTTT; CDR3: CASSHPGDNQPQHF
J: TRBJ2-1; size: NA; V: TRBV6-1; D: NA; DNA: TGTGCCAGCAGTGAGCTCGCGGGCTCCTACAATGAGCAGTTCTTC; CDR3: CASSELAGSYNEQFF
J: TRBJ2-7; size: once; V: TRBV5-6; D: NA; DNA: TGTGCCAGCAGCTTGTGGGGGCGCAACGAGCAGTACTTC; CDR3: CASSLWGRNEQYF
J: TRBJ2-1; size: NA; V: TRBV20-1; D: NA; DNA: TGCAGTGCCGCGCTACAGGGTCAGCAGTTCTTC; CDR3: CSAALQGQQFF
J: TRBJ2-7; size: once; V: TRBV25-1; D: NA; DNA: TGTGCCAGCAGTGATTTTGGCAGCTCCTACGAGCAGTACTTC; CDR3: CASSDFGSSYEQYF
J: TRBJ2-5; size: NA; V: TRBV9; D: NA; DNA: TGTGCCAGCAGCCTCCTAGGGGGGGTACAAGAGACCCAGTACTTC; CDR3: CASSLLGGVQETQYF
J: TRBJ2-7; size: NA; V: TRBV10-3; D: NA; DNA: TGTGCCTCCTCGAGCGTAGTCTACGAGCAGTACTTC; CDR3: CASSSVVYEQYF
J: TRBJ2-7; size: NA; V: TRBV28; D: NA; DNA: TGTGCCAGCTTAGCTAGCGCGAACTCCTACGAGCAGTACTTC; CDR3: CASLASANSYEQYF
J: TRBJ1-1; size: NA; V: TRBV19; D: TRBD1; DNA: TGTGCCAGTAGTATAAGGGGGCAGGGAGGTGAAGCTTTCTTT; CDR3: CASSIRGQGGEAFF
J: TRBJ1-3; size: NA; V: TRBV7-9; D: TRBD1; DNA: TGTGCCAGCAGTCGTCGACAGGGGGCGGAAGGAAACACCATATATTTT; CDR3: CASSRRQGAEGNTIYF
J: TRBJ2-5; size: NA; V: TRBV7-3; D: NA; DNA: TGTGCCAGCAGCTTATCAGGGGGGAGGGAGACCCAGTACTTC; CDR3: CASSLSGGRETQYF
J: TRBJ1-5; size: NA; V: TRBV11-2; D: NA; DNA: TGTGCCAGCAGCCACGGGTCAGTCAATCAGCCCCAGCATTTT; CDR3: CASSHGSVNQPQHF
J: TRBJ2-5; size: NA; V: TRBV4-1; D: NA; DNA: TGCGCCAGCAGCCAAGTCCGGCGGAGCCAAGAGACCCAGTACTTC; CDR3: CASSQVRRSQETQYF
J: TRBJ2-1; size: NA; V: TRBV5-4; D: TRBD2; DNA: TGTGCCAGCAGCTTGCCGGCGGGGGATGAGCAGTTCTTC; CDR3: CASSLPAGDEQFF
J: TRBJ2-5; size: NA; V: TRBV2; D: TRBD1; DNA: TGTGCCAGCGGTAGGACAGGGAAAGCAGAAGAGACCCAGTACTTC; CDR3: CASGRTGKAEETQYF
J: TRBJ2-5; size: NA; V: TRBV28; D: TRBD1; DNA: TGTGCCAGCACCCAACGAACGGGACAGGGAGGAAAGACCCAGTACTTC; CDR3: CASTQRTGQGGKTQYF
J: TRBJ2-2; size: NA; V: TRBV7-7; D: TRBD1; DNA: TGTGCTAGCAGCTCGGACAGGTTCACCGGGGAGCTGTTTTTT; CDR3: CASSSDRFTGELFF